This T cell receptor beta chain appears in the sequencing data of a study of blood T cell repertoires in COVID-19. Whole-study context: There were acute and convalescent COVID-19 samples, and they came from the United States, Italy and Spain.

Method: immunoSEQ multiplex PCR; TCRdb's copy keeps in-frame clones and lacks some. The sample comprises 300,000 to 400,000 clones, roughly 90% of which are singletons, and around 3% rests with the top ten. The CDR3 has 15 residues. Germline V lookup: CDR1 SGHVS, CDR2 FQNEAQ. Losses at the gene ends were 5 bases for V and 6 bases for J; bases not matched to a gene: 5. The J gene is TRBJ1-6, the V gene TRBV7-8; TRBD1 agrees at 9 bases. The TCR was taken from a woman aged 25 to 39 with COVID-19, enrolled during active disease. The sequenced sample consisted of peripheral blood. CDR3 coding DNA: TGTGCCAGCAGCCTCGCGGACAGGGGTAATTCACCCCTCCACTTT. The encoded protein is CASSLADRGNSPLHF.